The 5 T cell receptor beta chains given below trace back to one sample, sequenced in a study of blood T cell repertoires in COVID-19. Profiling relied on immunoSEQ multiplex PCR, and the TCRdb table lists in-frame clones only, not all of them. Here the sample spans a few hundred thousand clones, 85% to 90% being singletons. Sequenced input: peripheral blood. Every receptor here comes from a man aged 30 to 39 with acute or convalescent COVID-19.

The genes are TRBV15 and TRBJ1-5; weak D call: TRBD1 (6 bases). CDR1 and CDR2 from the germline V gene are LNHNV and YYDKDF (reference sequence). The ends were cut back, 1 base at V and 3 bases at J, with 10 bases in the middle. The CDR3 sequence is 15 residues long. CDR3 nucleotides: TGTGCCACCAGCAGAGGGGGGGGGCTCAATCAGCCCCAGCATTTT. Its protein product is CATSRGGGLNQPQHF.

About this clone itself: The sample carries other DNA sequences with the same CDR3. This chain links TRBV3-1 (or the pseudogene TRBV3-2) with TRBJ1-2; D possibly corresponds to TRBD1 (6 bases). The CDR3 contains 14 residues. The germline V gene has CDR1 LGHDT and CDR2 YNNKEL (reference sequence). V lost 4 bases, J lost 2 bases, and 11 bases lay in between. The CDR3 reads CASSLRQGNYGYTF. CDR3 bases: TGTGCCAGCAGCCTAAGGCAGGGGAACTATGGCTACACCTTC.

J is TRBJ2-1 and V is TRBV28; TRBD2 is a possible D gene (5 bases). Between the trimmed V and J ends, which lost 8 bases and 14 bases, there was a span of 16 bases. This CDR3 contains 11 residues. Per the germline V gene, CDR1 is MDHEN and CDR2 is SYDVKM. CDR3: CASPRGIEKFF. The CDR3 coding sequence is TGTGCCAGCCCCAGAGGGATAGAGAAGTTCTTC.

The rearrangement links TRBV6-5 to TRBJ1-5; 7 bases align to TRBD1. Germline V gives CDR1 MNHEY, CDR2 SVGAGI. V lost 6 bases and J lost 7; bases outside the gene matches: 6. The CDR3 runs 13 residues. The CDR3 region has the DNA TGTGCCAGCAGGCCAACAGGGGACCAGCCCCAGCATTTT. Its protein product is CASRPTGDQPQHF.

V and J are TRBV4-1 and TRBJ1-4; perhaps TRBD1 as D (6 bases). From germline, CDR1 is MGHRA and CDR2 YSYEKL. Trimming pared 4 bases from V and 5 bases from J, leaving 23 bases between. There are 18 residues in the CDR3. The CDR3 sequence is CASSLQAGVQGRNEKLFF. The DNA for the CDR3 is TGCGCCAGCAGCCTCCAGGCGGGGGTTCAGGGGAGGAATGAAAAACTGTTTTTT.